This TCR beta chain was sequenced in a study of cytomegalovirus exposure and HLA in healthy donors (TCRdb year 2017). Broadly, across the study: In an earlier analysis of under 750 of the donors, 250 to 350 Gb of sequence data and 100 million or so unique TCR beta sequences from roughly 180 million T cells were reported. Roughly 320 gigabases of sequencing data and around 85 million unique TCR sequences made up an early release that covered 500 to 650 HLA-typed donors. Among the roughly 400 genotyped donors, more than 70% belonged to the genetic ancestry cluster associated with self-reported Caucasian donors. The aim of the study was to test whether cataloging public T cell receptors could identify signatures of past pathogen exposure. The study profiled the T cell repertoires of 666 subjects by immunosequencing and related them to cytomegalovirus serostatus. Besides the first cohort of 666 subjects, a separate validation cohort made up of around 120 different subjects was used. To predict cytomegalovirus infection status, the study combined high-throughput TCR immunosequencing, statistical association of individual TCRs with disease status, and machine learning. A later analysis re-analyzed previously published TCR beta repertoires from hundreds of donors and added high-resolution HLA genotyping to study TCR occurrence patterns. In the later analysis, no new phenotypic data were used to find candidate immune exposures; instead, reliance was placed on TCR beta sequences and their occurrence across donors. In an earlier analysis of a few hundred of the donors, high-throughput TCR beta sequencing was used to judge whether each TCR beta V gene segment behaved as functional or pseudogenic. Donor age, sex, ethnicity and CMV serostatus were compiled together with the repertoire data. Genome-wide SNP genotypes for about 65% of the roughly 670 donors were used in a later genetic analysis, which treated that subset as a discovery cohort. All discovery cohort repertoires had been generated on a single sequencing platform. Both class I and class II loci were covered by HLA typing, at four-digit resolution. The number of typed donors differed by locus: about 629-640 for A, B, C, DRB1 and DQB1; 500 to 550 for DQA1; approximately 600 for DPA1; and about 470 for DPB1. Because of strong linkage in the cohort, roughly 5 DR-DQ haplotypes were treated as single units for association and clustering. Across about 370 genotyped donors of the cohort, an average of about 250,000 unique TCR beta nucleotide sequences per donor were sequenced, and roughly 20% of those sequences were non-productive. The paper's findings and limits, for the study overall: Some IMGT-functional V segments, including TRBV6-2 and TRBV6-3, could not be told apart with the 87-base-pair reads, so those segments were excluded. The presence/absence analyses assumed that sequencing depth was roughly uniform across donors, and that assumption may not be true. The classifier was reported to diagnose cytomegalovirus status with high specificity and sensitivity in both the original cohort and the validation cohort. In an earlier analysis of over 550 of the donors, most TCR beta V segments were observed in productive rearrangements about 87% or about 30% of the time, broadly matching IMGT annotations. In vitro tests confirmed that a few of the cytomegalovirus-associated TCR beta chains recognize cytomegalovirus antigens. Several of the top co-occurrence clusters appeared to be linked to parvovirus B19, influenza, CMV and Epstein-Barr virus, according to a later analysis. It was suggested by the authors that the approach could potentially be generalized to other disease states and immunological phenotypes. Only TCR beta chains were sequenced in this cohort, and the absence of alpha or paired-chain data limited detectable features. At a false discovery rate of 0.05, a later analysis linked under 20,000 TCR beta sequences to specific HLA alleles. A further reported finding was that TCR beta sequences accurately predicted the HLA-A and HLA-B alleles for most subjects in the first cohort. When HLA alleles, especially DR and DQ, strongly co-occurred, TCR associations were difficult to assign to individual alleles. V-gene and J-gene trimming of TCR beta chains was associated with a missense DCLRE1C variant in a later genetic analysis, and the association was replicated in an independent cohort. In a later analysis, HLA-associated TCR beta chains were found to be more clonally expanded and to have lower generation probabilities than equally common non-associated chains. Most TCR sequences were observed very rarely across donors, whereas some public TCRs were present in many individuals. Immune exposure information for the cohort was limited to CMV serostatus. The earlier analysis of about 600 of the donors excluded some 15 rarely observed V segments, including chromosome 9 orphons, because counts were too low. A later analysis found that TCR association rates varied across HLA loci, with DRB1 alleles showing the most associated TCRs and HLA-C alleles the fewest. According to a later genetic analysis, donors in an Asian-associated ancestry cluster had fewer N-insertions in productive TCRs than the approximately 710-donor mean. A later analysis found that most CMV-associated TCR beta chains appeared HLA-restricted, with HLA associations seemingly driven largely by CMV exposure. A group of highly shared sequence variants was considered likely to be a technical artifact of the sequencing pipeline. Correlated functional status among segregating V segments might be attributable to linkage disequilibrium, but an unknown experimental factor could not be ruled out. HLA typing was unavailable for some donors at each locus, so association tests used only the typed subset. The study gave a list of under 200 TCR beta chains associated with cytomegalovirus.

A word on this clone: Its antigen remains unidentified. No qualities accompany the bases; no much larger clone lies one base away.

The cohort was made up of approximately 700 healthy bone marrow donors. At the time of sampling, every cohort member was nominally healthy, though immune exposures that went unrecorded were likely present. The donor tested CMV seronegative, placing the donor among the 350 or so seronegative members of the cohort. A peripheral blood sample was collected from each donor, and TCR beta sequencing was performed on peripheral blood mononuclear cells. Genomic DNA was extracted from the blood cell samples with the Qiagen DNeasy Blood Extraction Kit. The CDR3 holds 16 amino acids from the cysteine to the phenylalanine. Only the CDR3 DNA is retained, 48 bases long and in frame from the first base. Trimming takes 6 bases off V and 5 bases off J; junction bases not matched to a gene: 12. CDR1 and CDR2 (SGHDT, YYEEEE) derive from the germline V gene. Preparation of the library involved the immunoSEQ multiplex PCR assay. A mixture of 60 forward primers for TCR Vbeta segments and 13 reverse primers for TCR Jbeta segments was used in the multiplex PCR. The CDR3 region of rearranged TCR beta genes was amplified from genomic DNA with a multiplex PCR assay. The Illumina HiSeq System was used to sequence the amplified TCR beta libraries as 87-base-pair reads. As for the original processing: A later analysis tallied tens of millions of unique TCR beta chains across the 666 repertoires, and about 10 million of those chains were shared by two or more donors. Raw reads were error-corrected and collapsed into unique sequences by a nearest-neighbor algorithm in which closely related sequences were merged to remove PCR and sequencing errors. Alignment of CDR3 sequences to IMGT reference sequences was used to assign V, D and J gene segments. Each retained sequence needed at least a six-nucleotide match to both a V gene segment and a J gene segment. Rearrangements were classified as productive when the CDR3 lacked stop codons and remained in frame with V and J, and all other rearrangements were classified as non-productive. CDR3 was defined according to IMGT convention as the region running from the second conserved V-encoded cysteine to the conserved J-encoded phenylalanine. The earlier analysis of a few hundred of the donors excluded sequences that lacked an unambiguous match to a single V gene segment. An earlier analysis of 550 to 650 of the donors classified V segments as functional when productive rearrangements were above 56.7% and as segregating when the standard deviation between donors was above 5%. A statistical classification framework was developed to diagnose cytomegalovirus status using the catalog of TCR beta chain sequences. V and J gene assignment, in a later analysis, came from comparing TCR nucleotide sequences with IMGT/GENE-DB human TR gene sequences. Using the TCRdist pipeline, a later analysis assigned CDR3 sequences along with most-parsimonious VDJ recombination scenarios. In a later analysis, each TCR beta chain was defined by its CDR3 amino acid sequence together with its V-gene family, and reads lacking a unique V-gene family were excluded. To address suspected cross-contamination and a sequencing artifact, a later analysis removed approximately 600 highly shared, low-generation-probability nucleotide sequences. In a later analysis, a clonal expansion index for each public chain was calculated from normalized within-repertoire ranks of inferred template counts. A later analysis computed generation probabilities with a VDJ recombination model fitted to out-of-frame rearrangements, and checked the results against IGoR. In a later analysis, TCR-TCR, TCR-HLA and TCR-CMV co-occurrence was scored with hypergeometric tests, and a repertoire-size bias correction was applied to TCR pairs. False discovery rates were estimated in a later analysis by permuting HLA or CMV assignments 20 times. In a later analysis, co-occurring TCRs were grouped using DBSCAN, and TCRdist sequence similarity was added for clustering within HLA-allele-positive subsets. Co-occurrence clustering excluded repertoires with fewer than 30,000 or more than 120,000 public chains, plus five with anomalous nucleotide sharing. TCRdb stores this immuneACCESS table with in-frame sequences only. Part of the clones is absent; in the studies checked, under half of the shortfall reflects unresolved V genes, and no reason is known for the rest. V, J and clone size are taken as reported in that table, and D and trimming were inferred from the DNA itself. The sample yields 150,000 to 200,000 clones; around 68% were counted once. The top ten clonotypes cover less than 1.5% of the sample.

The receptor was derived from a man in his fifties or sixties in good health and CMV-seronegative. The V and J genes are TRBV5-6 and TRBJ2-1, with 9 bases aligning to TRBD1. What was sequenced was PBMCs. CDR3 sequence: CASIYSQGAGNNEQFF. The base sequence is TGTGCCAGCATATACTCACAGGGGGCGGGGAACAATGAGCAGTTCTTC.